Following are 23 T cell receptor beta chains from one sample sequenced in a study of blood T cell repertoires in COVID-19. Assay used: immunoSEQ multiplex PCR; TCRdb lists only in-frame clones, some missing. Here the sample spans about 94,000 clones, 86% being singletons. Sequenced: peripheral blood. Source of these receptors: a woman aged 60 to 75 in a cohort sampled during active or convalescent COVID-19.

This sequence joins TRBV5-6 and TRBJ2-3, with 13 nucleotides matching TRBD2. The V segment lost 3 bases and the J segment 0 bases; nucleotides outside the gene matches: 1. The CDR3 has 16 residues. CDR1 is SGHDT and CDR2 is YYEEEE in the germline V gene. CDR3 sequence: CASSSGLAGSTDTQYF. As DNA, the CDR3 is TGTGCCAGCAGCTCGGGACTAGCGGGAAGCACAGATACGCAGTATTTT. Drawing the rest from reference TRBV5-6 and TRBJ2-3, the complete variable domain is DAGVTQSPTHLIKTRGQQVTLRCSPKSGHDTVSWYQQALGQGPQFIFQYYEEEERQRGNFPDRFSGHQFPNYSSELNVNALLLGDSALYLCASSSGLAGSTDTQYFGPGTRLTVL.

The rearrangement links TRBV30 to TRBJ1-3; D is perhaps TRBD1 (6 bases). Per the germline V gene, CDR1 is GTSNPN and CDR2 is SVGIG (reference sequence). CDR3 size: 15 residues. V was cut by 0 bases and J by 0 bases, with 9 bases left in between. CDR3 nucleotide sequence: TGTGCCTGGAGTGTAGGACAGTACTCTGGAAACACCATATATTTT. Protein sequence: CAWSVGQYSGNTIYF. Combining the CDR3 with reference TRBV30 and TRBJ1-3 gives the whole variable domain SQTIHQWPATLVQPVGSPLSLECTVEGTSNPNLYWYRQAAGRGLQLLFYSVGIGQISSEVPQNLSASRPQDRQFILSSKKLLLSDSGFYLCAWSVGQYSGNTIYFGEGSWLTVV.

The V and J genes are TRBV3-1 (or the pseudogene TRBV3-2) and TRBJ1-2; D is uncertain. V was cut by 1 base and J by 2 bases, with 11 bases left in between. Germline CDR1 reads LGHDT; CDR2 reads YNNKEL (reference sequence). The CDR3 contains 15 residues. The CDR3 region has the DNA TGTGCCAGCAGCCAAGGTGAGGGTCGCAACTATGGCTACACCTTC. This translates into CASSQGEGRNYGYTF.

This chain joins TRBV18 and TRBJ1-2, with TRBD1 as a possible D gene (5 bases). Germline V gives CDR1 KGHSH, CDR2 LQKENI. The V end was cut by 6 bases, the J end by 2 bases, with 10 bases between. CDR3 length: 13 residues. CDR3 coding DNA: TGTGCCAGCTCCCTGGACAAGAACTATGGCTACACCTTC. Amino acid sequence: CASSLDKNYGYTF.

This clone came up a few times. The chain uses TRBV5-5 and TRBJ2-3, with 10 positions matching TRBD1. Germline CDR1 is SGHKS and CDR2 is YYEKEE (reference sequence). The CDR3 contains 20 residues. V lost 0 bases, J lost 1 base, and 14 bases stayed unmatched. CDR3 in amino acids: CASSLAGGTGALYGTDTQYF. CDR3 sequence (DNA): TGTGCCAGCAGCTTGGCCGGTGGGACAGGGGCCCTTTATGGCACAGATACGCAGTATTTT. The full variable domain, rest sourced from reference TRBV5-5 and TRBJ2-3, is DAGVTQSPTHLIKTRGQQVTLRCSPISGHKSVSWYQQVLGQGPQFIFQYYEKEERGRGNFPDRFSARQFPNYSSELNVNALLLGDSALYLCASSLAGGTGALYGTDTQYFGPGTRLTVL.

V usage is TRBV5-4 and J usage is TRBJ2-1; D possibly corresponds to TRBD2 (5 bases). The germline V gene encodes CDR1 SGHNT and CDR2 YYREEE (reference sequence). This CDR3 has 12 residues. V was trimmed by 4 bases and J by 9 bases, leaving 11 bases between them. The DNA of the CDR3 is TGTGCCAGCAGCCTAATTGAGGGTGAGCAGTTCTTC. This gives the protein CASSLIEGEQFF.

The DNA for the CDR3 is TGTGCCAGCAGCCGCCAGGGGGCGGGTAGCGGGAGGGCCAAAGTCTCCCACTACGAGCAGTACTTC. Its translation: CASSRQGAGSGRAKVSHYEQYF. V is TRBV9 and J is TRBJ2-7; 11 bases line up with TRBD2. The ends lost 4 bases at V and 3 bases at J; junction bases unmatched: 27. Germline-derived CDR1 and CDR2 are SGDLS and YYNGEE. There are 22 residues in the CDR3. Full variable domain (remainder filled in from reference TRBV9 and TRBJ2-7): DSGVTQTPKHLITATGQRVTLRCSPRSGDLSVYWYQQSLDQGLQFLIQYYNGEERAKGNILERFSAQQFPDLHSELNLSSLELGDSALYFCASSRQGAGSGRAKVSHYEQYFGPGTRLTVT.

This clone was counted between two and nine times. The chain has TRBV4-1 and TRBJ2-5; no clear D gene. The CDR3 covers 14 residues. In germline, CDR1 is MGHRA, CDR2 YSYEKL. V was trimmed by 2 bases and J by 7 bases, leaving 14 bases between them. The DNA for the CDR3 is TGCGCCAGCAGCCAACGGCAAGCCGCAGGGACCCAGTACTTC. This gives the protein CASSQRQAAGTQYF.

This chain links TRBV12-3 or TRBV12-4 with TRBJ2-1, with 10 bases aligning to TRBD2. The CDR3 runs 13 residues. V gave up 8 bases and J gave up 4 bases; unmatched junction bases: 2. CDR3 in DNA: TGTGCCAGCGCGGGACTAGCGTACAATGAGCAGTTCTTC. Amino acids: CASAGLAYNEQFF.

The genes are TRBV21-1 and TRBJ1-3. TRBV21-1 is reported as a pseudogene. The CDR3 runs 18 residues. The CDR3 DNA follows: TGTGCCAGCCTCAATTATTGTGCAGGAGGGCTGAGAGGAAACACCATATATTTT. Translated, it gives CASLNYCAGGLRGNTIYF.

The genes are TRBV10-3 and TRBJ2-3; TRBD2 matches 10 bases. Germline-derived CDR1 and CDR2 are ENHRY and SYGVKD. The CDR3 has 18 residues. The junction had 13 bases not matched to a gene; V was cut back by 7 bases and J by 0 bases. DNA for the CDR3: TGTGCCATCAACGACCCCGGGACTAGCGCCGTGAGCACAGATACGCAGTATTTT. Translating gives CAINDPGTSAVSTDTQYF.

The chain couples TRBV28 to TRBJ1-5; possibly TRBD1 for D (5 bases). This CDR3 contains 14 residues. CDR1 is MDHEN and CDR2 is SYDVKM in the germline V gene. The V gene lost 8 bases and the J gene lost 0 bases, with 11 bases spanning the gap. Here the CDR3 DNA reads TGTGCCAGCTCCTCGGGGGGTAGCAATCAGCCCCAGCATTTT. Amino acid sequence: CASSSGGSNQPQHF.

The chain links TRBV18 to TRBJ2-7, with D possibly being TRBD2 (5 bases). The V gene's germline CDR1 is KGHSH and CDR2 LQKENI. CDR3 length: 16 residues. The germline V and J ends were trimmed by 3 bases and 6 bases, with 21 bases remaining between them. CDR3 residues: CASSPDQRVFSGEQYF. CDR3 in DNA: TGTGCCAGCTCACCCGATCAGAGGGTCTTTTCGGGCGAGCAGTACTTC.

The rearrangement links TRBV5-4 to TRBJ2-3, with D perhaps matching TRBD2 (6 bases). The CDR3 totals 15 residues. With 4 bases removed from V and 0 bases from J, the gap between germline ends came to 12 bases. CDR1 and CDR2 (germline): SGHNT, YYREEE (reference sequence). The CDR3 region is CASSMAGLSTDTQYF. CDR3 nucleotide sequence: TGTGCCAGCAGCATGGCGGGACTCAGCACAGATACGCAGTATTTT.

The sample holds one count of this clone. The chain combines TRBV5-1 with TRBJ2-1, with TRBD2 as a possible D gene (6 bases). In germline, CDR1 is SGHRS, CDR2 YFSETQ. V lost 0 bases and J 13 bases, leaving 11 bases between the germline ends. The CDR3 spans 12 residues. The CDR3: CASSLDRGEQFF. The CDR3, as DNA: TGCGCCAGCAGCTTGGATCGCGGGGAACAGTTCTTC.

This rearrangement joins TRBV30 to TRBJ1-6; tentative D call: TRBD1 (6 bases). V gave up 1 base and J gave up 2 bases, with 9 bases separating them. The CDR3 has 15 residues. The germline CDR1 and CDR2 sequences are GTSNPN and SVGIG (reference sequence). DNA for the CDR3: TGTGCCTGGAGTGGGGACATTACCTATAATTCACCCCTCCACTTT. Protein product: CAWSGDITYNSPLHF.

This clone was detected only a few times. The V gene is TRBV7-9, the J gene TRBJ2-7; D is uncertain. The CDR3 covers 13 residues. Trimming pared 1 base from V and 2 bases from J, leaving 6 bases between. The V gene's germline CDR1 is SEHNR and CDR2 FQNEAQ (reference sequence). The CDR3 region is CASSLVATYEQYF. The CDR3 DNA reads TGTGCCAGCAGCTTAGTCGCTACCTACGAGCAGTACTTC.

The gene calls are TRBV4-1 and TRBJ2-3, with TRBD2 identical over 9 bases. This CDR3 region has 17 residues. V dropped 2 bases and J dropped 4; count of bases not matched to a gene: 10. Germline lookup yields CDR1 MGHRA and CDR2 YSYEKL. CDR3: CASSQTMRGGSADTQYF. In DNA, the CDR3 is TGCGCCAGCAGCCAAACTATGCGGGGGGGCAGCGCAGATACGCAGTATTTT.

V and J are TRBV27 and TRBJ2-7, with a weak D call TRBD1 (6 bases). CDR1 MNHEY and CDR2 SMNVEV come from the germline V gene (reference sequence). The CDR3 runs to 14 residues. Trimming pared 2 bases from V and 3 bases from J, leaving 11 bases between. CDR3 coding DNA: TGTGCCAGCAGTTTAAACAGGGTCAGCTACGAGCAGTACTTC. Protein: CASSLNRVSYEQYF.

The rearrangement links TRBV27 to TRBJ1-1; D is unresolved. Germline loops: CDR1 MNHEY, CDR2 SMNVEV (reference sequence). CDR3 length equals 13 residues. Deletions cut 0 bases from V and 3 bases from J, with 5 bases between. CDR3 coding DNA: TGTGCCAGCAGTTTATCCAGGTACACTGAAGCTTTCTTT. Protein sequence: CASSLSRYTEAFF.

The V call is TRBV27, the J call TRBJ1-5; possible D gene TRBD1, 5 bases. Trimming pared 2 bases from V and 7 bases from J, leaving 15 bases between. Germline V gene sequence: CDR1 MNHEY, CDR2 SMNVEV (reference sequence). The CDR3 runs to 15 residues. This CDR3 reads CASSLKGGAVQPQHF. The CDR3 coding sequence is TGTGCCAGCAGTTTAAAGGGAGGGGCCGTACAGCCCCAGCATTTT.

The chain joins TRBV6-2 or TRBV6-3 to TRBJ2-7; 9 nucleotides align to TRBD2. The germline V gene has CDR1 MNHEY and CDR2 SVGEGT. The V and J ends lost 4 bases and 0 bases, in that order; junction bases with no gene match: 4. CDR3 length equals 15 residues. In DNA, the CDR3 is TGTGCCAGCAGTTTCGCGGGGGGGGGCTCCTACGAGCAGTACTTC. It yields the protein CASSFAGGGSYEQYF.

The gene calls are TRBV18 and TRBJ1-2; possible D gene TRBD1, 6 bases. The CDR3 is 14 amino acids. Trimming pared 3 bases from V and 2 bases from J, leaving 10 bases between. Germline V gives CDR1 KGHSH, CDR2 LQKENI. CDR3 nucleotides: TGTGCCAGCTCACCTCCGGGACAAAACTATGGCTACACCTTC. As protein: CASSPPGQNYGYTF.